The 22 T cell receptor beta chains presented below share a single source sample, sequenced in a study of beta chain features in type 1 diabetes. Expressed TCRB transcripts got sequenced, as all isolated RNA was reverse transcribed. Sequenced by immunoSEQ multiplex PCR; TCRdb stores in-frame clones only, minus some. The profile shows almost 350,000 clones, roughly 8% of them singletons. The sample comprised central memory CD4+ T cells from blood. The receptor source for this set is a woman aged 18-29 years in good health.

This clone turned up a few times. The CDR3 is CSVVLDQRPAAFF. Here the CDR3 DNA reads TGCAGCGTTGTCCTTGACCAGAGACCGGCAGCTTTCTTT. The chain links TRBV29-1 to TRBJ1-1, with unresolved D. Trimming cost V 4 bases and J 10 bases, with 19 bases left between them. Germline assignment: CDR1 SQVTM and CDR2 ANQGSEA. This CDR3 spans 13 amino acids.

The V call is TRBV5-6, the J call TRBJ2-5; 8 bases align to TRBD1. CDR1 is SGHDT and CDR2 is YYEEEE in the germline V gene. The J segment lost 1 base and the V segment lost 1 base, leaving 6 bases of the junction unmatched. The CDR3 loop spans 16 amino acids. The CDR3 bases are TGTGCCAGCAGCTTGAAGACAGGGGCGTCCCAAGAGACCCAGTACTTC. This sequence encodes CASSLKTGASQETQYF.

The chain couples TRBV28 to TRBJ1-2, with D unclear. Germline V gene sequence: CDR1 MDHEN, CDR2 SYDVKM. The CDR3 has 13 amino acids. The ends were cut back, 9 bases at V and 0 bases at J, with 11 bases in the middle. CDR3 nucleotides: TGTGCCAGTGGACGGCGAGCTAACTATGGCTACACCTTC. This encodes CASGRRANYGYTF.

The chain uses TRBV4-2 and TRBJ2-1, with D uncertain. The length of the CDR3 is 15 residues. CDR1 is LGHNA, CDR2 YNFKEQ, per germline. The V end was cut by 4 bases, the J end by 5 bases, with 15 bases between. CDR3 sequence reads: CASSLLSGPDNEQFF. Here the CDR3 DNA reads TGTGCCAGCAGCCTCCTCTCGGGCCCGGACAATGAGCAGTTCTTC.

This CDR3 reads CASRRRVTDTQYF. DNA for the CDR3: TGTGCCAGCAGGCGCAGAGTCACAGATACGCAGTATTTT. J is TRBJ2-3 and V is TRBV27; D remains ambiguous. Germline V gene lookup returns CDR1 MNHEY and CDR2 SMNVEV (reference sequence). The CDR3 covers 13 residues. Trimming stripped 6 bases from V and 2 bases from J, with 9 bases between.

CDR3 DNA: TGTGCCAGCAAGCGGGACAGGGGGTACAATGAGCAGTTCTTC. Encoded protein: CASKRDRGYNEQFF. The chain joins TRBV6-1 to TRBJ2-1, with 11 bases matching TRBD1. Germline-derived CDR1 and CDR2 are MNHNS and SASEGT. J gave up 4 bases and V 7 bases, and 3 bases lay outside the gene matches. The CDR3 sequence is 14 residues long.

This clone was seen a few times. Since a much larger clone is just one base distant, this may be a read error. This sequence joins TRBV11-2 and TRBJ2-3; the D is unclear. This CDR3 region has 13 residues. V lost 4 bases to trimming and J lost 0 bases, with 5 bases between them. CDR1 is SGHAT and CDR2 is FQNNGV in the germline V gene. The CDR3 loop is CASSWGSTDTQYF. DNA of the CDR3: TGTGCCAGCAGCTGGGGAAGCACAGATACGCAGTATTTT. The variable domain in full, completed from reference TRBV11-2 and TRBJ2-3, reads EAGVAQSPRYKIIEKRQSVAFWCNPISGHATLYWYQQILGQGPKLLIQFQNNGVVDDSQLPKDRFSAERLKGVDSTLKIQPAKLEDSAVYLCASSWGSTDTQYFGPGTRLTVL.

Ten or more counts support this clone. Other nucleotide sequences in the sample specify the same CDR3. The chain couples TRBV20-1 to TRBJ2-1, with D uncertain. Trimming took off 3 bases at V and 9 bases at J, with 9 bases between the two ends. CDR1 and CDR2 (germline): DFQATT, SNEGSKA (reference sequence). This CDR3 is built from 11 residues. CDR3 sequence (DNA): TGCAGTGCTAGTCGGGTTGGTGAGCAGTTCTTC. This encodes CSASRVGEQFF.

The chain combines TRBV10-3 with TRBJ2-3, with D perhaps being TRBD1 or TRBD2 (5 bases each). V lost 6 bases and J 11 bases, leaving 15 bases between the germline ends. This CDR3 is built from 12 residues. Germline V gene data show CDR1 as ENHRY and CDR2 as SYGVKD. Here the CDR3 reads CAIRREGQGQYF. DNA of the CDR3: TGTGCCATCAGACGGGAAGGGCAGGGGCAGTATTTT.

This clone was observed a handful of times. The chain combines TRBV7-2 with TRBJ2-1, with D unclear. Trimming took off 4 bases at V and 12 bases at J, with 13 bases between the two ends. The CDR3 is 12 amino acids. Germline CDR1 and CDR2: SGHTA and FQGNSA. The CDR3 reads CASSSDSSWQFF. The CDR3 nucleotides read TGTGCCAGCAGCTCCGACTCATCTTGGCAGTTCTTC. Variable domain in full (rest from reference TRBV7-2 and TRBJ2-1): GAGVSQSPSNKVTEKGKDVELRCDPISGHTALYWYRQSLGQGLEFLIYFQGNSAPDKSGLPSDRFSAERTGGSVSTLTIQRTQQEDSAVYLCASSSDSSWQFFGPGTRLTVL.

DNA for the CDR3: TGCGCCAGCAGCCGAGCCGGCGATACTCGGGATACGCAGTATTTT. The encoded protein is CASSRAGDTRDTQYF. The rearrangement uses TRBV5-1 and TRBJ2-3, with unresolved D. Trimming removed 4 bases from V and 6 bases from J, with 18 bases in between. This CDR3 spans 15 amino acids. Per the germline V gene, CDR1 is SGHRS and CDR2 is YFSETQ. The entire variable domain, with the rest obtained from reference TRBV5-1 and TRBJ2-3, is as follows: KAGVTQTPRYLIKTRGQQVTLSCSPISGHRSVSWYQQTPGQGLQFLFEYFSETQRNKGNFPGRFSGRQFSNSRSEMNVSTLELGDSALYLCASSRAGDTRDTQYFGPGTRLTVL.

This clone was observed many times. The J gene is TRBJ2-2, the V gene TRBV7-2, with no clear D. The germline V gene has CDR1 SGHTA and CDR2 FQGNSA. Trimming took 1 base from V and 6 from J, leaving 12 bases between them. The CDR3 loop spans 15 amino acids. The CDR3 bases are TGTGCCAGCAGCTTAGAGTTCATCTCGGCCGGGGAGCTGTTTTTT. This codes for CASSLEFISAGELFF.

This clone was counted between two and nine times. The chain uses TRBV6-5 and TRBJ1-2; TRBD1 agrees at 9 bases. This CDR3 is 14 amino acids long. CDR1 and CDR2 (germline): MNHEY, SVGAGI. V was clipped by 6 bases and J by 4 bases; unmatched bases: 6. CDR3 amino acids: CASSQPGQGYGYTF. The CDR3 DNA follows: TGTGCCAGCAGCCAACCGGGACAGGGCTATGGCTACACCTTC.

This clone showed up many times. This chain uses TRBV19 with TRBJ1-5; no clear D gene. Germline CDR1 LNHDA, CDR2 SQIVND (reference sequence). Trimming pared 4 bases from V and 8 bases from J, leaving 9 bases between. CDR3 length: 12 amino acids. The chain's CDR3 is CASSKVPKPQHF. CDR3 coding DNA: TGTGCCAGTAGTAAAGTACCGAAGCCCCAGCATTTT.

V usage is TRBV7-2 and J usage is TRBJ2-2, with 7 nucleotides matching TRBD2. V gave up 5 bases and J gave up 4 bases; unmatched junction bases: 10. The CDR3 is made up of 16 amino acids. Per the germline V gene, CDR1 is SGHTA and CDR2 is FQGNSA. The CDR3 region is CASSPRASGVTGELFF. DNA for the CDR3: TGTGCCAGCAGCCCCAGGGCTAGCGGAGTCACCGGGGAGCTGTTTTTT.

V is TRBV7-3 and J is TRBJ2-1; TRBD2 is a possible D gene (5 bases). The ends were cut back, 2 bases at V and 7 bases at J, with 18 bases in the middle. There are 16 residues in the CDR3. Germline CDR1 reads SGHTA; CDR2 reads FQGTGA. The CDR3 DNA is TGTGCCAGCAGCTTAGTAACGGCGGGCCCGGGGAATGAGCAGTTCTTC. It translates to CASSLVTAGPGNEQFF.

The rearrangement uses TRBV9 and TRBJ2-5; no reliable D call. Matching the DNA end better, TRBJ2-7 makes the J call doubtful. This CDR3 is 11 amino acids long. Germline CDR1 reads SGDLS; CDR2 reads YYNGEE. CDR3 residues: CTQLGSYEQYF. CDR3 coding DNA: TGTACACAGTTGGGTTCCTACGAGCAGTACTTC.

This clone has just a few counts. The J gene is TRBJ1-1, the V gene TRBV19; D remains unclear. The CDR3 sequence is 13 residues long. Germline values: CDR1 LNHDA, CDR2 SQIVND (reference sequence). The CDR3 is CATLPGRNTEAFF. The CDR3 region has the DNA TGTGCGACCCTCCCGGGAAGGAACACTGAAGCTTTCTTT. The full variable domain, in which reference TRBV19 and TRBJ1-1 provide the parts outside the CDR3, is DGGITQSPKYLFRKEGQNVTLSCEQNLNHDAMYWYRQDPGQGLRLIYYSQIVNDFQKGDIAEGYSVSREKKESFPLTVTSAQKNPTAFYLCATLPGRNTEAFFGQGTRLTVV.

This clone occurred a few times. The rearrangement links TRBV11-2 to TRBJ2-7; D is uncertain. The CDR3 covers 15 residues. The ends were cut back, 2 bases at V and 2 bases at J, with 13 bases in the middle. Germline V gives CDR1 SGHAT, CDR2 FQNNGV. Here the CDR3 reads CASSLRVRSAYEQYF. CDR3 DNA sequence: TGTGCCAGCAGCTTACGGGTCAGGTCAGCCTACGAGCAGTACTTC. Full variable domain (rest looked up from reference TRBV11-2 and TRBJ2-7): EAGVAQSPRYKIIEKRQSVAFWCNPISGHATLYWYQQILGQGPKLLIQFQNNGVVDDSQLPKDRFSAERLKGVDSTLKIQPAKLEDSAVYLCASSLRVRSAYEQYFGPGTRLTVT.

The CDR3, as DNA: TGTGCCAGCAGCTTGGGACAGGGGGGGCATGAGCAGTTCTTC. Residues: CASSLGQGGHEQFF. The chain employs TRBV5-4 and TRBJ2-1, with 9 bases matching TRBD1. With 0 bases clipped from V and 8 bases from J, the junction kept 3 bases outside the gene matches. The CDR3 is made up of 14 amino acids. The germline CDR1 and CDR2 sequences are SGHNT and YYREEE (reference sequence). The whole variable domain, filled in from reference TRBV5-4 and TRBJ2-1, reads ETGVTQSPTHLIKTRGQQVTLRCSSQSGHNTVSWYQQALGQGPQFIFQYYREEENGRGNFPPRFSGLQFPNYSSELNVNALELDDSALYLCASSLGQGGHEQFFGPGTRLTVL.

Turning to this clone: The same CDR3 can be traced to other DNA sequences in this sample. This chain connects TRBV28 to TRBJ2-2; no firm D call. Germline lookup yields CDR1 MDHEN and CDR2 SYDVKM. The germline V and J ends were trimmed by 6 bases and 0 bases, with 5 bases remaining between them. The CDR3 totals 13 residues. This chain's CDR3 is CASSPTNTGELFF. CDR3 nucleotide sequence: TGTGCCAGCAGCCCAACGAACACCGGGGAGCTGTTTTTT.

The gene calls are TRBV29-1 and TRBJ2-3; D is possibly TRBD2 (6 bases). Between the trimmed V and J ends, which lost 7 bases and 9 bases, there was a span of 11 bases. The V gene's germline CDR1 is SQVTM and CDR2 ANQGSEA. This CDR3 contains 10 residues. In DNA form, the CDR3 reads TGCAGCGGGGGGGAGCCGACGCAGTATTTT. Protein product: CSGGEPTQYF.